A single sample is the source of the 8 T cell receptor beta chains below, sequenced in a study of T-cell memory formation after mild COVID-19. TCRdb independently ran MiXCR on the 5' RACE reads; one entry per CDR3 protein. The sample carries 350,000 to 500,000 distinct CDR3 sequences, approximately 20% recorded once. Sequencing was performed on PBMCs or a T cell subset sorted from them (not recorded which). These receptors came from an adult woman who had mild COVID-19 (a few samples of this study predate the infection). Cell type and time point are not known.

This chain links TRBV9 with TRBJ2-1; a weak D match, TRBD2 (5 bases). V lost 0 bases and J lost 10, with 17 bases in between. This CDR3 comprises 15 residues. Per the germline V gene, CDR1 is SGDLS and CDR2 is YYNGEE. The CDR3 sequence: CASSVVRAGVEEQFF. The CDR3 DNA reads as TGTGCCAGCAGCGTAGTGCGGGCAGGCGTAGAGGAGCAGTTCTTC.

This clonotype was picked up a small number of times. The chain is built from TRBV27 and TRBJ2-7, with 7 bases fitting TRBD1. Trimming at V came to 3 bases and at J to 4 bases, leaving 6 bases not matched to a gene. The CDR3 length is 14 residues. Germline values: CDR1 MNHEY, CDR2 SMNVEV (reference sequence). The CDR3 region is CASSFSDREYEQYF. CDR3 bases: TGTGCCAGCAGTTTTTCCGACAGGGAGTACGAGCAGTACTTC.

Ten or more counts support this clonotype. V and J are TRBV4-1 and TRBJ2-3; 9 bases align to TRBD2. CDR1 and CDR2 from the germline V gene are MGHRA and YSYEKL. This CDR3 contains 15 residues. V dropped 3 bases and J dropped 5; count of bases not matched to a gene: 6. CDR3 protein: CASSHQAGGIDTQYF. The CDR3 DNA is TGCGCCAGCAGCCACCAAGCGGGGGGCATAGATACGCAGTATTTT.

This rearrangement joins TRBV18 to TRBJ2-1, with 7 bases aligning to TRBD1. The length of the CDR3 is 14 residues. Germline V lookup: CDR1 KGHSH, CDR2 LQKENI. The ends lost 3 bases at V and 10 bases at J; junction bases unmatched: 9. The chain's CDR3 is CASSPDRVVGEQFF. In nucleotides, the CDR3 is TGTGCCAGCTCACCCGACAGGGTAGTGGGGGAGCAGTTCTTC.

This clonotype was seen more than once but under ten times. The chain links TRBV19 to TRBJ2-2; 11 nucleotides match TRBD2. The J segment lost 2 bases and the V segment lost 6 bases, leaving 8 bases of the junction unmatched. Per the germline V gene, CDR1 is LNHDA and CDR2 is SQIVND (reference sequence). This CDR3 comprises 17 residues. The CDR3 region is CASRRTGTSGNTGELFF. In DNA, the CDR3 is TGTGCCAGTAGACGAACCGGGACTAGCGGCAACACCGGGGAGCTGTTTTTT.

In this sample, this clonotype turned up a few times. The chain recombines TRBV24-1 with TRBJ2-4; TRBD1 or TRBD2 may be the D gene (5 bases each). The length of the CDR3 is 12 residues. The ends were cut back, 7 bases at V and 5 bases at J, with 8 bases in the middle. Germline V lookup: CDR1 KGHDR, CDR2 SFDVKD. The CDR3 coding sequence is TGTGCCACCAGCCAGGGAGAAAACATTCAGTACTTC. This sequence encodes CATSQGENIQYF.

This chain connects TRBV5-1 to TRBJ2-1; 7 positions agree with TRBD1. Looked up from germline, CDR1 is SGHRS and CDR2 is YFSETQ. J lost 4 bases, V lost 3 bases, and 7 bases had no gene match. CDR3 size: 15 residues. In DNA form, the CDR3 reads TGCGCCAGCAGCTGGGCCGGGACAGAATACAATGAGCAGTTCTTC. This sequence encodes CASSWAGTEYNEQFF.

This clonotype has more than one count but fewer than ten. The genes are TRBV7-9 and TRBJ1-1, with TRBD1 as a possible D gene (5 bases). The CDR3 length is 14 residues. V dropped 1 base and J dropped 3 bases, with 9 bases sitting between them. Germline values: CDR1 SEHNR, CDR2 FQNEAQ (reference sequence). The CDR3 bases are TGTGCCAGCAGCTTAGAGGCAGGGTACACTGAAGCTTTCTTT. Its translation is CASSLEAGYTEAFF.